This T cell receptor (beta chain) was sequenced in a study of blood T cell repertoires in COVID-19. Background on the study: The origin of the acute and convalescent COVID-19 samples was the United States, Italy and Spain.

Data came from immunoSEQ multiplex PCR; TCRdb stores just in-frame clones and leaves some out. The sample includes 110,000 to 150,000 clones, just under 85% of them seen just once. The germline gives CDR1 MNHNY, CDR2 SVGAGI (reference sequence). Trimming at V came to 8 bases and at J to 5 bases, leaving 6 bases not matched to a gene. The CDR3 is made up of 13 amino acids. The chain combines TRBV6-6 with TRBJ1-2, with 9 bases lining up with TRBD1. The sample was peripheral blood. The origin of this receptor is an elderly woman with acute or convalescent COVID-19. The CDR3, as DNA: TGTGCCAGCTCTGGACAGGGGAAGTATGGCTACACCTTC. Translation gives CASSGQGKYGYTF.